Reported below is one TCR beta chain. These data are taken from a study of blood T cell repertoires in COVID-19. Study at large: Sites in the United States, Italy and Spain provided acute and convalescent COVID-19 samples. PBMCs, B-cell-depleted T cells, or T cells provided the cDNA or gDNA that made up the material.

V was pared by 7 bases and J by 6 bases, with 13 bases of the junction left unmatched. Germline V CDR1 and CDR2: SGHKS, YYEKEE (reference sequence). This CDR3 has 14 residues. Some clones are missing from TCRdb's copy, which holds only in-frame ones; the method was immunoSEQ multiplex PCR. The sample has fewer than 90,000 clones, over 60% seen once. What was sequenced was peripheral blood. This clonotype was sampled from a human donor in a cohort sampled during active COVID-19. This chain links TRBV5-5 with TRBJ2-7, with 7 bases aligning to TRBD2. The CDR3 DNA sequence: TGTGCCAGCGAGCTGGGGACTACCCCTATCGAGCAGTACTTC. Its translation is CASELGTTPIEQYF.